There are many counts of the clone carrying this TCR beta chain. Antigen specificity is unknown. This CDR3 has 17 amino acids. V lost 3 bases to trimming and J lost 5 bases, with 22 bases between them. This sample is drawn from a study of spatial heterogeneity in lung cancer. TCRdb independently ran MiXCR on the 5' RACE reads; one entry per CDR3 protein. The repertoire consists of about 47,000 distinct CDR3 sequences, with 10% to 15% occurring once and the leading ten covering approximately 30%. Time point here: blood at routine non-recurrence follow-up after resection. Extraction of whole RNA from tumor, nontumor lung or frozen PBMC preceded unsorted sequencing. Study outcomes and limitations: The appearance of ubiquitous expanded tumor TCRs in blood was greater at resection than follow-up.

The V call is TRBV23-1, the J call TRBJ2-5; D might be TRBD2 (6 bases). TRBV23-1 is noted as an ORF with a role that remains uncertain. The specimen comprised PBMCs, sampled at follow-up. This TCR was sampled from a male donor with early-stage non-small cell lung cancer. CDR3 in amino acids: CASSQPSTGTLEETQYF. CDR3 in DNA: TGCGCCAGCAGTCAGCCCTCTACCGGGACTTTGGAGGAGACCCAGTACTTC.